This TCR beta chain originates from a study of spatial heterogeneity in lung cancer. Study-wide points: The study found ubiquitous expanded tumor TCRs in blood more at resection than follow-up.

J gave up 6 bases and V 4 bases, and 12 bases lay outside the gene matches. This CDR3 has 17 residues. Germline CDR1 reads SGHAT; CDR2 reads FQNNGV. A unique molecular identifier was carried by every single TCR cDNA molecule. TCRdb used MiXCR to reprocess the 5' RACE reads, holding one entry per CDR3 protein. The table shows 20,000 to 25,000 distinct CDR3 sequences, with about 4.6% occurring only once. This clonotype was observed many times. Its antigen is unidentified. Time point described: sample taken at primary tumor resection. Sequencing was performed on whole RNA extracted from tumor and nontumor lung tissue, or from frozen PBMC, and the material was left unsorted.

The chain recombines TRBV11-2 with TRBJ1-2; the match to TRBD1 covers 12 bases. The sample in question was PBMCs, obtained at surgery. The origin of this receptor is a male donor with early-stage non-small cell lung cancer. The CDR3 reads CASSSLNMGQGAHGYTF. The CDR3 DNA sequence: TGTGCCAGCAGCTCCCTTAATATGGGACAGGGGGCCCATGGCTACACCTTC.